One sample yielded the 7 T cell receptor beta chains listed below, sequenced in a study of shared clonotypes between healthy human individuals. Using immunoSEQ multiplex PCR, the repertoire was profiled, and TCRdb retains in-frame clones only, with some absent. The sample lists 1,500,000 or so clones; approximately 98.5% were seen once. The sample comprised naive CD4+ T cells sorted from blood. Documented subset: CD45RA+ positively selected. The origin of the receptors is a man in his thirties or forties in good health.

The CDR3 loop reads CASSKGRYSGVCKETQYF. CDR3 nucleotide sequence: TGTGCCAGCAGCAAAGGGAGGTATTCCGGGGTATGTAAAGAGACCCAGTACTTC. The rearrangement uses TRBV21-1 and TRBJ2-5; the table assigns TRBD2, which was not confirmed against the DNA. TRBV21-1 is noted as a pseudogene. This CDR3 has 18 residues.

V is TRBV15 and J is TRBJ2-2; TRBD1 matches 7 bases. Unmatched junction bases numbered 10, after V lost 3 bases and J lost 3 bases. This CDR3 is built from 17 residues. CDR1 is LNHNV, CDR2 YYDKDF, per germline (reference sequence). CDR3 region: CATSRDPGQWDTGELFF. In nucleotides, the CDR3 is TGTGCCACCAGCAGGGACCCGGGACAGTGGGACACCGGGGAGCTGTTTTTT.

V and J are TRBV29-1 and TRBJ1-2; tentatively, D is TRBD1 (5 bases). The V gene lost 3 bases and the J gene lost 8 bases, with 13 bases spanning the gap. This CDR3 has 12 amino acids. CDR1 is SQVTM and CDR2 is ANQGSEA in the germline V gene. CDR3 sequence: CSVEGLLGGYTF. The CDR3 DNA follows: TGCAGCGTTGAGGGACTTCTCGGAGGCTACACCTTC.

This chain connects TRBV30 to TRBJ1-1, with 8 nucleotides matching TRBD1. The germline gives CDR1 GTSNPN, CDR2 SVGIG (reference sequence). The CDR3 runs to 14 residues. V was pared by 2 bases and J by 4 bases, with 6 bases of the junction left unmatched. CDR3 region: CAWSNLTGGTEAFF. The CDR3 DNA reads as TGTGCCTGGAGTAACCTAACAGGGGGCACTGAAGCTTTCTTT.

The chain links TRBV14 to TRBJ2-5; D not resolved. V lost 0 bases and J 1 base, leaving 6 bases between the germline ends. This CDR3 contains 14 residues. Germline V CDR1 and CDR2: SGHDN, FVKESK. CDR3 sequence (DNA): TGTGCCAGCAGCCAAGATCTGTCCCAAGAGACCCAGTACTTC. It is translated as CASSQDLSQETQYF.

The chain carries TRBV11-2 and TRBJ2-3; TRBD2 matches 8 bases. The CDR3 has 18 amino acids. V lost 0 bases to trimming and J lost 2 bases; unmatched junction nucleotides: 10. Germline CDR1 reads SGHAT; CDR2 reads FQNNGV. The CDR3 protein is CASSLERTGGFFTDTQYF. The CDR3 region has the DNA TGTGCCAGCAGCTTAGAGAGGACGGGAGGGTTTTTCACAGATACGCAGTATTTT.

In regard to this clone: Other DNA sequences in the same sample also yield this CDR3. The chain has TRBV29-1 and TRBJ1-1; D unclear. The CDR3 length is 10 residues. Germline CDR1 is SQVTM and CDR2 is ANQGSEA. Trimming took 7 bases from V and 1 from J, leaving 4 bases between them. CDR3 sequence (DNA): TGCAGCGGGGGGAACACTGAAGCTTTCTTT. Translating it yields CSGGNTEAFF.